This T cell receptor beta chain originates from a study of blood T cell repertoires in COVID-19. The overall study: Acute and convalescent COVID-19 specimens originated in the United States, Italy and Spain. Sources were T cells, B-cell-depleted T cells, or PBMCs; the material itself was cDNA or gDNA.

V was shortened by 0 bases and J by 3 bases, with 12 bases between the two germline ends. Looked up from germline, CDR1 is SGHDT and CDR2 is YYEEEE. The CDR3 loop spans 16 amino acids. Authors' data handling: Reference gene primers were amplified, and this amplification served to estimate nucleated cell counts. Profiled with immunoSEQ multiplex PCR; TCRdb holds only in-frame clones, not every one. For V, J and clone size, that table is used; D and trimming come from the DNA. The repertoire holds roughly 120,000 clones, roughly 88% seen once, with nearly 0.9% in the top ten. The receptor comes from a woman aged 45-65 years with active or convalescent COVID-19. The V and J genes are TRBV5-6 and TRBJ2-2, with D possibly matching TRBD1 (6 bases). Source material: peripheral blood. The CDR3 coding sequence is TGTGCCAGCAGCTTGGCAGGGGTCGTGGACACCGGGGAGCTGTTTTTT. The encoded protein is CASSLAGVVDTGELFF.